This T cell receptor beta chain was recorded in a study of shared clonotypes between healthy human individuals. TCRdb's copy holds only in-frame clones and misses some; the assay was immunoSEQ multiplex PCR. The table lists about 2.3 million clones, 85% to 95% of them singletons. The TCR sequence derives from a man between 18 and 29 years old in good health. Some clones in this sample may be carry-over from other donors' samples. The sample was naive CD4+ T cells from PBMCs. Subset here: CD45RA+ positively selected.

The CDR3 sequence: CASSTSGTRVRNEQFF. CDR3 coding DNA: TGTGCCAGTAGTACCTCCGGGACTAGGGTACGCAATGAGCAGTTCTTC. The genes are TRBV19 and TRBJ2-1, with 8 bases aligning to TRBD2. Germline CDR1 and CDR2: LNHDA and SQIVND (reference sequence). Trimming took 4 bases from V and 6 from J; bases not matched to a gene: 11. This CDR3 has 16 amino acids. The whole variable domain, filled in from reference TRBV19 and TRBJ2-1, reads DGGITQSPKYLFRKEGQNVTLSCEQNLNHDAMYWYRQDPGQGLRLIYYSQIVNDFQKGDIAEGYSVSREKKESFPLTVTSAQKNPTAFYLCASSTSGTRVRNEQFFGPGTRLTVL.